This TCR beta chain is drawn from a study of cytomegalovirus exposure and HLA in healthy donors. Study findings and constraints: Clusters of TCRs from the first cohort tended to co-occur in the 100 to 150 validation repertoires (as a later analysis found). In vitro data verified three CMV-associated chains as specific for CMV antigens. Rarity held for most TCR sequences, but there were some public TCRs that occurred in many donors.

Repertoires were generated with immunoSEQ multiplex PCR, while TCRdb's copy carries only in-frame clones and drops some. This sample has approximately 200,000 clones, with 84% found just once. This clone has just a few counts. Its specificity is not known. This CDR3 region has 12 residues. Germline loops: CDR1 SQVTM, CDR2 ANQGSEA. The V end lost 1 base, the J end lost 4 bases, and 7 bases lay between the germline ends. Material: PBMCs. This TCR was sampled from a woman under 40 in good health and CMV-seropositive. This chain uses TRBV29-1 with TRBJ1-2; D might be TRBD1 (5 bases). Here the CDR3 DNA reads TGCAGCGTTGAAGGACAGCGCTATGGCTACACCTTC. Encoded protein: CSVEGQRYGYTF.